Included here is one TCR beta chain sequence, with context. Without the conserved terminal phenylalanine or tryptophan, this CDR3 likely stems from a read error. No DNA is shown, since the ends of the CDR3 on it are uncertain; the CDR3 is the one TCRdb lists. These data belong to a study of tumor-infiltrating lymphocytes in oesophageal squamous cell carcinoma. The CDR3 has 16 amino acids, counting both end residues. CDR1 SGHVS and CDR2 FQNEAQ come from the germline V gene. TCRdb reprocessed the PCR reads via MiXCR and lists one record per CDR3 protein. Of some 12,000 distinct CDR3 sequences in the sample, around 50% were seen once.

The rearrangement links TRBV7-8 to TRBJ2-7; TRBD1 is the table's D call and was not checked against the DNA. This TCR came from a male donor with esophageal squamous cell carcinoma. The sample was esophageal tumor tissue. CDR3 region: CASSTGTGNYGYTFGS.